The text below deals with one T cell receptor beta chain. These data originate in a study of ipilimumab plus nivolumab after autologous stem cell transplantation. On the study more broadly: Median doses per patient: a few ipilimumab, 7 or 8 nivolumab. The myeloma cohort included high-risk transplant-naive patients and patients relapsing within 3 years of a first autologous transplant.

Ipilimumab, 1 mg/kg, started 14 to 28 days after autologous transplant. Germline V lookup: CDR1 SGDLS, CDR2 YYNGEE. V was shortened by 1 base and J by 7 bases, with 2 bases between the two germline ends. CDR3 length: 11 amino acids. Produced via immunoSEQ multiplex PCR; TCRdb's table is partial and in-frame only. The repertoire holds tens of thousands of clones, with approximately 90% as singletons. This TCR derives from a male donor with multiple myeloma. Sequenced here: PBMCs, sampled in a trial of ipilimumab plus nivolumab as post-transplant consolidation. The chain couples TRBV9 to TRBJ2-2; no firm D call. The chain's CDR3 is CASSVSGELFF. CDR3 sequence (DNA): TGTGCCAGCAGCGTAAGCGGGGAGCTGTTTTTT.